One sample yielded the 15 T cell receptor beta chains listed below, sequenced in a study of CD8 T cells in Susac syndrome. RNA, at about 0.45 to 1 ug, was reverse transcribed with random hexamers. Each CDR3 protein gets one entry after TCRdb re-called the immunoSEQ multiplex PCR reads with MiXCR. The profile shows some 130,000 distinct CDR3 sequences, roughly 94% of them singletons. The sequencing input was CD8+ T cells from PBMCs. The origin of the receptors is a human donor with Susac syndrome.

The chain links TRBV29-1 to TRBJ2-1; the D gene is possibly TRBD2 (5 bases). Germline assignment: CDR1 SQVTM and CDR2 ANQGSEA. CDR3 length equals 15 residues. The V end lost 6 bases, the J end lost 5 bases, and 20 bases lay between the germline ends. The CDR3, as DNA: TGCAGCGTAGCCTCCGGGGTCGCTACTAACAATGAGCAGTTCTTC. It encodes CSVASGVATNNEQFF.

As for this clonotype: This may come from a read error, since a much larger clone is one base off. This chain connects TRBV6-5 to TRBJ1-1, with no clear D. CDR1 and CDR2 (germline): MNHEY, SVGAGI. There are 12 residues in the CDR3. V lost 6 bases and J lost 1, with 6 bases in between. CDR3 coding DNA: TGTGCCAGCAGGTTAGGGAACACTGAAGCTTTCTTT. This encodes CASRLGNTEAFF.

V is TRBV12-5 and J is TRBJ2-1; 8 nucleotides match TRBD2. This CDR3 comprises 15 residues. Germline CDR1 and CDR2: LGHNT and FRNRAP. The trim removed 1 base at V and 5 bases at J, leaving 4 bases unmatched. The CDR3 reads CASGLGLAQNNEQFF. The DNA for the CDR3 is TGTGCTAGTGGTTTGGGACTAGCGCAGAACAATGAGCAGTTCTTC.

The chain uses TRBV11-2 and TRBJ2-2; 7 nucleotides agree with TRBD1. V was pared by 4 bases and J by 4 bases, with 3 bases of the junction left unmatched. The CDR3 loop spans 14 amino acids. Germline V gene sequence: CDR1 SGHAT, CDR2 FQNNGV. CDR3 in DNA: TGTGCCAGCAGCTCCGACAGGGTCACCGGGGAGCTGTTTTTT. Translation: CASSSDRVTGELFF.

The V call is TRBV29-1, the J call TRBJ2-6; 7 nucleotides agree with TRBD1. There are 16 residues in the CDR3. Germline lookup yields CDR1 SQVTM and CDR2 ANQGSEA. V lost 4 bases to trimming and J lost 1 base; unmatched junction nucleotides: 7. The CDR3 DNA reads TGCAGCGTTGCCCTGACAGGGTCGTCTGGGGCCAACGTCCTGACTTTC. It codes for CSVALTGSSGANVLTF.

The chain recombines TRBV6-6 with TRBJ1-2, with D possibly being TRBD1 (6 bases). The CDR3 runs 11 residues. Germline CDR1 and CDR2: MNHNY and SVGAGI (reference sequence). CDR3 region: CATQGNYGYTF. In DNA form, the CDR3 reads TGTGCTACCCAGGGGAACTATGGCTACACCTTC.

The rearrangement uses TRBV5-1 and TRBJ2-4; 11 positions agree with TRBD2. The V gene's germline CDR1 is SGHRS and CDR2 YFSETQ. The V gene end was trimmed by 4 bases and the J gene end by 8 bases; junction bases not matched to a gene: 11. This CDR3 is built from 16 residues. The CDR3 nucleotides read TGCGCCAGCAGCGGCATAGCGGGAGGGTTCGGGGACATTCAGTACTTC. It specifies CASSGIAGGFGDIQYF. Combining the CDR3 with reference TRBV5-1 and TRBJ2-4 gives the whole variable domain KAGVTQTPRYLIKTRGQQVTLSCSPISGHRSVSWYQQTPGQGLQFLFEYFSETQRNKGNFPGRFSGRQFSNSRSEMNVSTLELGDSALYLCASSGIAGGFGDIQYFGAGTRLSVL.

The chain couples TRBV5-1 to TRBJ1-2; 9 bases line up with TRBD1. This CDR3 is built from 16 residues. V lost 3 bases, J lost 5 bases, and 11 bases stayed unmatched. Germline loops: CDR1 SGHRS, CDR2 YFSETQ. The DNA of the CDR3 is TGCGCCAGCAGCTCCGGACAGGGGCTGGGAGATTATGGCTACACCTTC. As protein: CASSSGQGLGDYGYTF.

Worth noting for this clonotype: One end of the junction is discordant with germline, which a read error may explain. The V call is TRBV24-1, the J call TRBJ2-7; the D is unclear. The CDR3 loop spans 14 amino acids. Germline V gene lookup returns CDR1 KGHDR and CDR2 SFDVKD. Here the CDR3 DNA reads TGTGCCACCAGTGATTCTGACACTCCCTACAAGCAGTACTTC. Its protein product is CATSDSDTPYKQYF.

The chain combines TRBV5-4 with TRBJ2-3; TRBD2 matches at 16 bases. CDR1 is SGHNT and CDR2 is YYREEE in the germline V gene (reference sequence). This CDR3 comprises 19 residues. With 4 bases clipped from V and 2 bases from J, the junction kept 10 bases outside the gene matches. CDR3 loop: CASSLPGLAGGLDTDTQYF. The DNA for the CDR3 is TGTGCCAGCAGCCTTCCGGGACTAGCGGGAGGGTTGGACACAGATACGCAGTATTTT.

DNA for the CDR3: TGTGCCAGCAGTTTAGCGGCAGGGACTTACGAGCAGTACTTC. Protein product: CASSLAAGTYEQYF. The chain links TRBV27 to TRBJ2-7, with D possibly being TRBD2 (6 bases). Trimming pared 2 bases from V and 4 bases from J, leaving 12 bases between. CDR1 and CDR2 (germline): MNHEY, SMNVEV (reference sequence). This CDR3 has 14 residues.

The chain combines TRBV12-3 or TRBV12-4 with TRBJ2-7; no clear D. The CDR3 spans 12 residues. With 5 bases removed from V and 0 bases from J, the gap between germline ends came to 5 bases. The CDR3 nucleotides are TGTGCCAGCAGTGATAGCTCCTACGAGCAGTACTTC. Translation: CASSDSSYEQYF.

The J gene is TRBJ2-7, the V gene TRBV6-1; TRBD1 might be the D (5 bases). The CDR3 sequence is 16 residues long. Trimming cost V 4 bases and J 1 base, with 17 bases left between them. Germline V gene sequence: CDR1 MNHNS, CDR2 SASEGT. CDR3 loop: CASSGRQTAGSYEQYF. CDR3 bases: TGTGCCAGCAGTGGACGACAGACCGCAGGATCCTACGAGCAGTACTTC.

This chain's CDR3 is CSAPEMNTEAFF. CDR3 DNA: TGCAGTGCCCCAGAAATGAACACTGAAGCTTTCTTT. V usage is TRBV20-1 and J usage is TRBJ1-1; D remains unclear. Trimming removed 6 bases at V and 0 bases at J, with 8 bases between. This CDR3 spans 12 amino acids. Germline loops: CDR1 DFQATT, CDR2 SNEGSKA (reference sequence).

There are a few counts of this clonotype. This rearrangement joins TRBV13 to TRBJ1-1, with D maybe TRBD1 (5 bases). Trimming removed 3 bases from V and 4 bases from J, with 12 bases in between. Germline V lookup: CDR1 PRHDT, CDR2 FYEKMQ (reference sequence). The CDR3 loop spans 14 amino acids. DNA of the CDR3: TGTGCCAGCAGCTTCGGTTGGGGGAGCACTGAAGCTTTCTTT. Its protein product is CASSFGWGSTEAFF.